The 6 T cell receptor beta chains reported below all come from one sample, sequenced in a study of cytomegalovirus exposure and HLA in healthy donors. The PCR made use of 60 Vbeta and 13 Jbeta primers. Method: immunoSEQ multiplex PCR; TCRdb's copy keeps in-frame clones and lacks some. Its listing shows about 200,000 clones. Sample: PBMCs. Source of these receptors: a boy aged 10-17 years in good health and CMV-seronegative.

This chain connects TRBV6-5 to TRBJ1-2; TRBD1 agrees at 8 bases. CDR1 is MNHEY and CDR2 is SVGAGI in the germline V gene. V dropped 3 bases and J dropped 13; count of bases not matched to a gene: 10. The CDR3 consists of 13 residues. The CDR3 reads CASSYTAGGLGTF. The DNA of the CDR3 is TGTGCCAGCAGTTATACAGCAGGGGGCTTGGGCACCTTC.

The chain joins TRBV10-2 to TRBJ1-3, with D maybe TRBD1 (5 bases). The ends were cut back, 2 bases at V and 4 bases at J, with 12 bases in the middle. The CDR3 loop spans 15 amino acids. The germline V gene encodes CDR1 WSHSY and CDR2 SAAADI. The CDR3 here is CASSEGRESGNTIYF. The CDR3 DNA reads TGCGCCAGCAGTGAGGGCAGGGAATCCGGAAACACCATATATTTT.

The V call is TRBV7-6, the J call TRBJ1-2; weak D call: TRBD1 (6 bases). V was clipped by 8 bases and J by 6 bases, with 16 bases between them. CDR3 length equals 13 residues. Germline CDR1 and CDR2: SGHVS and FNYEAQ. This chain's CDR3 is CASSRQADDGYTF. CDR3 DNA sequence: TGTGCCAGCTCGAGACAGGCGGACGATGGCTACACCTTC.

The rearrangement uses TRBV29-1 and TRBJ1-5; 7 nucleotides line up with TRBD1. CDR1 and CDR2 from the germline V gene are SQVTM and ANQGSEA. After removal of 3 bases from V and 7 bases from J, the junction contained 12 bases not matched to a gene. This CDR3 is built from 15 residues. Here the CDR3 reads CSVEFLSGGDQPQHF. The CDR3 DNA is TGCAGCGTTGAGTTTTTGTCAGGGGGAGACCAGCCCCAGCATTTT.

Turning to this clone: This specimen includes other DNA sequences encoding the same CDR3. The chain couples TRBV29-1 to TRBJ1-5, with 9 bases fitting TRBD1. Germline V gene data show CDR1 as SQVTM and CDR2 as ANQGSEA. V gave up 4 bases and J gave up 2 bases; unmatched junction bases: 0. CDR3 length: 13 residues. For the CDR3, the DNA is TGCAGCGTTGGACAGGGGGGCAATCAGCCCCAGCATTTT. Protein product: CSVGQGGNQPQHF.

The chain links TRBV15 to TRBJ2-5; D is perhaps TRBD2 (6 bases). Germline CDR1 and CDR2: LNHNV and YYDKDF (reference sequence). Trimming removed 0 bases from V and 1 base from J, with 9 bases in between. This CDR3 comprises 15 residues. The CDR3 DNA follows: TGTGCCACCAGCAGAGATGCTAGCGCCCAAGAGACCCAGTACTTC. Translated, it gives CATSRDASAQETQYF.